A selection of T cell receptor beta chains follows, all from one sample in a study of T cell repertoires in cytomegalovirus infection. MiXCR, run by TCRdb on the reads, gives a single entry per CDR3 protein. This sample has approximately 500,000 distinct CDR3 sequences, with approximately 17% found just once. The sequenced sample was CD8+ T cells from PBMCs. These TCRs come from a human donor in good health (CMV status not recorded). Some clones in this sample may be carry-over from other donors' samples. Both conserved end residues are part of each CDR3. The D gene is left open where the match is weak. The size field is filled for only some rows; it gives once, few, many or a size class.

TRBD1 many 20 TRBJ1-5 TRBV27 CASSPSSSTGTVYSNQPQHF TGTGCCAGCAGTCCGTCCAGCAGTACAGGGACAGTCTATAGCAATCAGCCCCAGCATTTT
. few 12 TRBJ2-1 TRBV10-3 CAISGDYNEQFF TGTGCCATCAGTGGGGATTACAATGAGCAGTTCTTC
. many 19 TRBJ2-7 TRBV10-3 CAIRPSEVRGAESSYEQYF TGTGCCATCAGACCTTCGGAGGTGCGCGGGGCGGAGAGCTCCTACGAGCAGTACTTC
. many 17 TRBJ2-1 TRBV7-3 CASSLLGQSLGINEQFF TGTGCCAGCAGCTTACTCGGACAATCCTTAGGGATTAATGAGCAGTTCTTC
TRBD2 . 15 TRBJ2-3 TRBV24-1 CATSDTGGTTDTQYF TGTGCCACCAGTGATACGGGGGGTACGACAGATACGCAGTATTTT
. . 14 TRBJ1-4 TRBV27 CTSSFPGAGEKLFF TGTACCAGCAGTTTCCCAGGGGCTGGGGAAAAACTGTTTTTT
TRBD1 few 16 TRBJ1-4 TRBV7-9 CASSSGTGGREEKLFF TGTGCCAGCAGCTCAGGGACAGGGGGACGAGAGGAAAAACTGTTTTTT
. . 14 TRBJ2-5 TRBV3-1 CASSLLPGRETQYF TGTGCCAGCAGCCTGTTGCCAGGGCGAGAGACCCAGTACTTC
. few 16 TRBJ2-7 TRBV7-6 CASSPPLDREDNEQYF TGTGCCAGCAGCCCCCCCCTAGACAGGGAGGACAACGAGCAGTACTTC
. many 14 TRBJ2-2 TRBV27 CASTYREGTGELFF TGTGCCAGCACGTACAGGGAAGGTACCGGGGAGCTGTTTTTT
. many 15 TRBJ2-2 TRBV4-1 CASSLPGGYTGELFF TGCGCCAGCAGCCTCCCCGGTGGCTACACCGGGGAGCTGTTTTTT
TRBD1 few 16 TRBJ1-1 TRBV7-9 CASSYPDRVRNTEAFF TGTGCCAGCAGCTACCCGGACAGGGTAAGAAACACTGAAGCTTTCTTT
. few 12 TRBJ1-2 TRBV7-9 CATDGRDYGYTF TGTGCCACCGACGGACGGGACTATGGCTACACCTTC
. few 16 TRBJ1-5 TRBV15 CATSKGPVQRNQPQHF TGTGCCACCAGCAAAGGGCCGGTACAGCGCAATCAGCCCCAGCATTTT
TRBD2 many 17 TRBJ2-1 TRBV6-4 CASSETAAGVALNEQFF TGTGCCAGCAGTGAAACGGCGGCGGGGGTCGCCCTGAATGAGCAGTTCTTC
. few 11 TRBJ2-7 TRBV4-1 CASSQAREQYF TGCGCCAGCAGCCAAGCTCGCGAGCAGTACTTC
TRBD2 many 17 TRBJ2-5 TRBV7-9 CASSFPPGGGDQETQYF TGTGCCAGCAGCTTCCCCCCGGGCGGGGGGGACCAAGAGACCCAGTACTTC
. many 16 TRBJ1-5 TRBV7-9 CASSSSGEGVNQPQHF TGTGCCAGCAGCTCCTCAGGGGAGGGAGTGAATCAGCCCCAGCATTTT
TRBD2 few 16 TRBJ2-3 TRBV7-9 CASSLVTSGDTDTQYF TGTGCCAGCAGCTTAGTTACTAGCGGGGACACAGATACGCAGTATTTT
. few 11 TRBJ1-2 TRBV29-1 CSVKTGEGYTF TGCAGCGTAAAGACGGGAGAGGGCTACACCTTC
TRBD1 . 16 TRBJ2-6 TRBV20-1 CSAVDRVNSGANVLTF TGCAGTGCAGTGGACAGGGTCAACTCTGGGGCCAACGTCCTGACTTTC
TRBD2 . 16 TRBJ2-1 TRBV5-1 CASREGLAGLYNEQFF TGCGCCAGCAGGGAGGGACTAGCGGGACTCTACAATGAGCAGTTCTTC
TRBD1 many 17 TRBJ1-2 TRBV7-2 CASSSNLGTGITYGYTF TGTGCCAGCAGCTCCAACCTCGGGACAGGGATTACCTATGGCTACACCTTC
TRBD1 many 14 TRBJ1-2 TRBV27 CASRLTGGFNGYTF TGTGCCAGCCGCTTGACAGGGGGCTTTAATGGCTACACCTTC
TRBD1 few 16 TRBJ2-1 TRBV28 CASSPSSGTGGGEQFF TGTGCCAGCAGTCCATCCTCCGGGACAGGGGGCGGCGAGCAGTTCTTC
. . 14 TRBJ2-7 TRBV19 CASSISGSDYEQYF TGTGCCAGTAGTATTTCGGGGAGCGACTACGAGCAGTACTTC
TRBD1 many 14 TRBJ2-7 TRBV6-6 CASSYGGQGYEQYF TGTGCCAGCAGTTACGGTGGACAGGGCTACGAGCAGTACTTC
TRBD2 many 21 TRBJ2-1 TRBV12-3/TRBV12-4 CASRSSQQGPSIAGDPNEQFF TGTGCCAGCAGGTCCTCCCAACAGGGCCCCTCCATAGCGGGAGACCCCAATGAGCAGTTCTTC
. . 15 TRBJ1-1 TRBV14 CASSQRRGEGLKTFF TGTGCCAGCAGCCAACGAAGGGGAGAGGGATTGAAAACTTTCTTT
TRBD1 . 15 TRBJ2-3 TRBV9 CASSLRQGRTDTQYF TGTGCCAGCAGCCTTCGACAGGGTCGGACAGATACGCAGTATTTT
TRBD1 few 15 TRBJ2-5 TRBV13 CASSPTTGIGETQYF TGTGCCAGCAGTCCAACGACAGGGATTGGGGAGACCCAGTACTTC
. . 15 TRBJ1-1 TRBV27 CASSLGVGGVTEAFF TGTGCCAGCAGTTTAGGGGTGGGAGGGGTCACTGAAGCTTTCTTT
TRBD1 many 11 TRBJ2-1 TRBV7-9 CASRDRVEQFF TGTGCCAGCAGGGACAGGGTCGAGCAGTTCTTC
TRBD1 . 15 TRBJ1-1 TRBV2 CARPGQGDLNTEAFF TGTGCCAGACCAGGACAGGGGGATCTAAACACTGAAGCTTTCTTT
. many 15 TRBJ1-3 TRBV10-3 CAISEAREAGNTIYF TGTGCCATCAGTGAAGCGAGGGAGGCTGGAAACACCATATATTTT
. . 18 TRBJ1-1 TRBV6-5 CASSYSSLAGAQVTEAFF TGTGCCAGCAGTTACTCGAGTTTGGCAGGGGCTCAGGTCACTGAAGCTTTCTTT
. . 11 TRBJ1-2 TRBV20-1 CSAVSRRGYTF TGCAGTGCTGTATCCAGAAGAGGCTACACCTTC
TRBD1 . 14 TRBJ2-5 TRBV5-6 CASSLDRGDWTQYF TGTGCCAGCAGCTTGGACAGGGGGGACTGGACCCAGTACTTC
. . 13 TRBJ2-7 TRBV5-1 CASRMWGNYEQYF TGCGCCAGCAGGATGTGGGGGAACTACGAGCAGTACTTC
. few 15 TRBJ1-5 TRBV15 CATSEGTGYNQPQHF TGTGCCACCAGCGAGGGAACAGGGTACAATCAGCCCCAGCATTTT
. many 12 TRBJ2-7 TRBV7-9 CASSLGQAEQYF TGTGCCAGCAGCTTAGGACAAGCCGAGCAGTACTTC